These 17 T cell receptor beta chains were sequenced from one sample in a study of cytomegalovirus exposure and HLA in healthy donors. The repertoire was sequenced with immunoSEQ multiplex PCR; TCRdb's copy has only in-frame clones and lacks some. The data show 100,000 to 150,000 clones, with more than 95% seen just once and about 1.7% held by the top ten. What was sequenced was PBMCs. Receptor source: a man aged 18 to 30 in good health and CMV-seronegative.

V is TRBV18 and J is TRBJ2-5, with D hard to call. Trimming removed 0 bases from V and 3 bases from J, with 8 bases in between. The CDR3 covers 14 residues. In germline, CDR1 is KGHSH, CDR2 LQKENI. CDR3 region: CASSPPSLKETQYF. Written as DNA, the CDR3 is TGTGCCAGCTCACCACCGTCCCTAAAAGAGACCCAGTACTTC.

CDR3 sequence reads: CASSEAASFSEQFF. In nucleotides, the CDR3 is TGTGCCAGCAGTGAAGCGGCGAGTTTTAGCGAGCAGTTCTTC. V is TRBV2 and J is TRBJ2-1; no reliable D call. The CDR3 runs 14 residues. V was clipped by 0 bases and J by 10 bases, with 13 bases between them. Germline lookup yields CDR1 SNHLY and CDR2 FYNNEI.

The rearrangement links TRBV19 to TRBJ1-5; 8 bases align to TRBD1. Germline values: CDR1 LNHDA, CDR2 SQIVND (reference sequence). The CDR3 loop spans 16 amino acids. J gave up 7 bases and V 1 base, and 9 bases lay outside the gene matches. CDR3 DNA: TGTGCCAGTAGTATAGTAGGGACAGGCCTCGGACAGCCCCAGCATTTT. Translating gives CASSIVGTGLGQPQHF.

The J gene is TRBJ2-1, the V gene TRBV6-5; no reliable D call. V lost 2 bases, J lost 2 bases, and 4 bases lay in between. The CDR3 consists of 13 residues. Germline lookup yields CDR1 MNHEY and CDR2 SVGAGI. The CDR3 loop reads CASSYRAYNEQFF. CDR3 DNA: TGTGCCAGCAGTTACCGAGCCTACAATGAGCAGTTCTTC.

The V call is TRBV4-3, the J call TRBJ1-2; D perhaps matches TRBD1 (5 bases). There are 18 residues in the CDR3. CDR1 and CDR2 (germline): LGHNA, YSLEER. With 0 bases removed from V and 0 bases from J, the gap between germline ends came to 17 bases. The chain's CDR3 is CASSQESGGGEANYGYTF. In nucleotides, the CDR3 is TGCGCCAGCAGCCAAGAAAGCGGGGGGGGAGAAGCTAACTATGGCTACACCTTC.

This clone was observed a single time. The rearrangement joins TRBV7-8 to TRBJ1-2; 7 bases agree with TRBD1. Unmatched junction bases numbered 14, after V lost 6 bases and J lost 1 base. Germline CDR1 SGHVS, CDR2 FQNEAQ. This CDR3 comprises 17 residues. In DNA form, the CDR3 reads TGTGCCAGCAGATCGGGACAGAGAGAGGGGATTAACTATGGCTACACCTTC. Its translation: CASRSGQREGINYGYTF.

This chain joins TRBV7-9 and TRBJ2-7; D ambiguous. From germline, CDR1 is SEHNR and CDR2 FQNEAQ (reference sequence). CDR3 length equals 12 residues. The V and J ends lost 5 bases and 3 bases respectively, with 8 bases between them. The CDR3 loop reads CASSRANYEQYF. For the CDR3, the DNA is TGTGCCAGCAGCAGAGCCAACTACGAGCAGTACTTC.

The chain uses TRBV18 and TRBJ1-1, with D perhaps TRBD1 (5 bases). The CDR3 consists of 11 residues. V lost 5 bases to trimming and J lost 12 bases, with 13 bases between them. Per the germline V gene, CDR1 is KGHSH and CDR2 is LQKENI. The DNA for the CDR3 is TGTGCCAGCTCAGAGCAGGGTGAGACTTTCTTT. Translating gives CASSEQGETFF.

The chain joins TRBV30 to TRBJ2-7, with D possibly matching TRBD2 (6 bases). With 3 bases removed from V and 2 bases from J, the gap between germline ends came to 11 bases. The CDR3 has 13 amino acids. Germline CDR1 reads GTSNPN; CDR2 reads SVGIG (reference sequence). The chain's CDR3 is CAWRGGAAYEQYF. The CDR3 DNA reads TGTGCCTGGAGAGGCGGGGCAGCCTACGAGCAGTACTTC.

The CDR3 DNA sequence: TGTGCCAGCAGCGCCACCGGGACAGGGTTTGTGGCTTTCTTT. This translates into CASSATGTGFVAFF. The chain uses TRBV9 and TRBJ1-1, with 9 nucleotides matching TRBD1. The CDR3 spans 14 residues. After removal of 3 bases from V and 11 bases from J, the junction contained 11 bases not matched to a gene. Germline V lookup: CDR1 SGDLS, CDR2 YYNGEE.

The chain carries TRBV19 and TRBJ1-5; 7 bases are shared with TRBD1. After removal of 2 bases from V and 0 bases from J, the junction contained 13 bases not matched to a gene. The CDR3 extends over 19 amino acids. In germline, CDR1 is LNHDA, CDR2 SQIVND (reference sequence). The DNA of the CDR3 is TGTGCCAGTAGTATAAGTGACAGGGACATTATTTTTAGCAATCAGCCCCAGCATTTT. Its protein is CASSISDRDIIFSNQPQHF.

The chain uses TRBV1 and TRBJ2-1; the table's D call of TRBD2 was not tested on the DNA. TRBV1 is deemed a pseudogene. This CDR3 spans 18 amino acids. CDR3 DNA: TGCACCAGCAGCCAGAGGCTAGCGGGAGGATCGGTCTACAATGAGCAGTTCTTC. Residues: CTSSQRLAGGSVYNEQFF.

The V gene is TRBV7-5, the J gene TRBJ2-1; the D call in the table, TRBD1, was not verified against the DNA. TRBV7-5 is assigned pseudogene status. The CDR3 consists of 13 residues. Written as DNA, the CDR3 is TGTGCCCAAAAGCTACAGGTCAACAATGAGCAGTTCTTC. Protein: CAQKLQVNNEQFF.

In nucleotides, the CDR3 is TGCGCCAGCAGCCCAAGCGGGAGAACGGGTGAGCAGTTCTTC. Translation gives CASSPSGRTGEQFF. The gene calls are TRBV4-3 and TRBJ2-1, with 8 bases that match TRBD2. The CDR3 has 14 residues. Germline-derived CDR1 and CDR2 are LGHNA and YSLEER. J gave up 9 bases and V 4 bases, and 8 bases lay outside the gene matches.

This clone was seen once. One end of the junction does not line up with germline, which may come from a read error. This chain's CDR3 is CAWSVGVDLSGGHF. CDR3 nucleotide sequence: TGTGCCTGGAGTGTCGGAGTCGACTTAAGCGGGGGGCACTTC. The chain carries TRBV30 and TRBJ2-7, with 9 nucleotides matching TRBD2. The CDR3 spans 14 residues. Per germline, CDR1 GTSNPN and CDR2 SVGIG (reference sequence).

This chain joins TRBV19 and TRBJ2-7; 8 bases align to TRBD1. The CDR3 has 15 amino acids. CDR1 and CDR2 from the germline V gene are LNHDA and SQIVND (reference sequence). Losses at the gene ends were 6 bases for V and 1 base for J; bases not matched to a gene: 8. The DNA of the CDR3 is TGTGCCAGTAGCCCGGACAGGGCCCTTTCCTACGAGCAGTACTTC. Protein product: CASSPDRALSYEQYF. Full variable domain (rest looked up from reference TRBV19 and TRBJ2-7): DGGITQSPKYLFRKEGQNVTLSCEQNLNHDAMYWYRQDPGQGLRLIYYSQIVNDFQKGDIAEGYSVSREKKESFPLTVTSAQKNPTAFYLCASSPDRALSYEQYFGPGTRLTVT.

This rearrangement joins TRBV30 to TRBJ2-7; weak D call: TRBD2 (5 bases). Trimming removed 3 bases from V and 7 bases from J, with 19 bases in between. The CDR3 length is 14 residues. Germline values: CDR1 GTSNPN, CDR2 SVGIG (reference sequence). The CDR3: CAWRAGVGLGEQYF. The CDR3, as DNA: TGTGCCTGGAGGGCCGGGGTCGGGCTCGGGGAGCAGTACTTC.